One sample yielded the 28 T cell receptor beta chains listed below, sequenced in a study of T cell responses to AZD1222 COVID-19 vaccine. Some clones are missing from TCRdb's copy, which holds only in-frame ones; the method was immunoSEQ multiplex PCR. This sample yields 100,000 or so clones, of which about 85% are seen a single time; under 2.5% belongs to the top ten. This sample comprised peripheral blood, obtained 28 days after the second AZD1222 dose. These receptors were taken from an adult who received the AZD1222 COVID-19 vaccine.

V usage is TRBV9 and J usage is TRBJ2-1, with TRBD2 matching 10 bases. The CDR3 runs to 15 residues. Germline V lookup: CDR1 SGDLS, CDR2 YYNGEE. Trimming removed 0 bases from V and 8 bases from J; junction bases left unmatched: 5. Here the CDR3 reads CASSVGSGGGDEQFF. In DNA, the CDR3 is TGTGCCAGCAGCGTAGGGAGCGGGGGGGGCGATGAGCAGTTCTTC.

This chain uses TRBV2 with TRBJ2-7, with D hard to call. The V and J ends lost 5 bases and 4 bases respectively, with 12 bases between them. The CDR3 is 13 residues long. Germline assignment: CDR1 SNHLY and CDR2 FYNNEI. Here the CDR3 DNA reads TGTGCCAGCAGTAAAGGGTGGCGTTACGAGCAGTACTTC. It specifies CASSKGWRYEQYF.

In this sample, this clone turned up a few times. This chain connects TRBV18 to TRBJ1-4, with D unclear. Trimming shortened V by 3 bases and J by 7 bases, and 15 bases separated the two germline ends. The germline V gene has CDR1 KGHSH and CDR2 LQKENI. There are 15 residues in the CDR3. CDR3 sequence: CASSPRPSRGEKLFF. DNA of the CDR3: TGTGCCAGCTCACCTCGACCGTCCCGGGGTGAAAAACTGTTTTTT.

The V call is TRBV30, the J call TRBJ1-4; D uncertain. Trimming shortened V by 3 bases and J by 7 bases, and 21 bases separated the two germline ends. CDR3 size: 16 residues. Germline V gene lookup returns CDR1 GTSNPN and CDR2 SVGIG (reference sequence). The chain's CDR3 is CAWSAYATVIGEKLFF. Here the CDR3 DNA reads TGTGCCTGGAGCGCCTACGCCACAGTTATCGGTGAAAAACTGTTTTTT.

The table lists this clone with a few counts. The CDR3 here is CASSFKTGEDTEAFF. Here the CDR3 DNA reads TGTGCCAGCAGTTTTAAAACAGGGGAGGACACTGAAGCTTTCTTT. This chain joins TRBV7-2 and TRBJ1-1; 7 positions agree with TRBD1. Germline lookup yields CDR1 SGHTA and CDR2 FQGNSA. The CDR3 spans 15 residues. V lost 6 bases and J lost 3; bases outside the gene matches: 10.

The rearrangement links TRBV7-3 to TRBJ2-3; D ambiguous. This CDR3 region has 17 residues. V dropped 4 bases and J dropped 1 base, with 18 bases sitting between them. CDR1 and CDR2 from the germline V gene are SGHTA and FQGTGA. CDR3 residues: CASSSRPAEVGTDTQYF. DNA for the CDR3: TGTGCCAGCAGCTCGAGACCCGCGGAAGTTGGCACAGATACGCAGTATTTT.

This clone was seen once. V gene TRBV28 combines with J gene TRBJ1-1, with D uncertain. The germline V and J ends were trimmed by 1 base and 0 bases, with 12 bases remaining between them. The CDR3 runs to 16 residues. Germline lookup yields CDR1 MDHEN and CDR2 SYDVKM. The CDR3 loop reads CASSLSSGRLNTEAFF. DNA for the CDR3: TGTGCCAGCAGTTTATCTAGCGGGCGGCTGAACACTGAAGCTTTCTTT.

Comment on this clone: A single base separates this from a much larger clone, so it may be a read error. The chain links TRBV5-1 to TRBJ2-1, with 12 bases aligning to TRBD2. This CDR3 comprises 15 residues. In germline, CDR1 is SGHRS, CDR2 YFSETQ. V lost 4 bases to trimming and J lost 4 bases; unmatched junction nucleotides: 3. The CDR3 DNA follows: TGCGCCAGCAGCGGGACTAGCGGGTCTTACAATGAGCAGTTCTTC. Protein sequence: CASSGTSGSYNEQFF.

The chain couples TRBV28 to TRBJ1-2; no definite D call. The CDR3 runs 16 residues. Germline values: CDR1 MDHEN, CDR2 SYDVKM. The germline V and J ends were trimmed by 4 bases and 3 bases, with 18 bases remaining between them. CDR3 sequence reads: CASSSPYRARYYGYTF. The CDR3 DNA reads as TGTGCCAGCAGTTCCCCCTACCGGGCCCGATACTATGGCTACACCTTC.

The chain combines TRBV6-4 with TRBJ2-1, with D possibly TRBD2 on 6 matching bases. Germline V gene sequence: CDR1 MRHNA, CDR2 SNTAGT. The CDR3 is 15 residues long. V lost 3 bases to trimming and J lost 5 bases, with 14 bases between them. CDR3 region: CASSEGREWHNEQFF. CDR3 nucleotides: TGTGCCAGCAGTGAAGGTCGGGAGTGGCACAATGAGCAGTTCTTC.

The table lists this clone with a count of one. This chain joins TRBV7-9 and TRBJ2-1, with TRBD2 matching 10 bases. Germline assignment: CDR1 SEHNR and CDR2 FQNEAQ (reference sequence). Trimming at V came to 3 bases and at J to 0 bases, leaving 8 bases not matched to a gene. The CDR3 runs to 18 residues. The CDR3 region has the DNA TGTGCCAGCAGCTTCTGGACTAGCGGTATGAGCTCCTACAATGAGCAGTTCTTC. Its translation: CASSFWTSGMSSYNEQFF. The full variable domain, its missing parts supplied by reference TRBV7-9 and TRBJ2-1, is DTGVSQNPRHKITKRGQNVTFRCDPISEHNRLYWYRQTLGQGPEFLTYFQNEAQLEKSRLLSDRFSAERPKGSFSTLEIQRTEQGDSAMYLCASSFWTSGMSSYNEQFFGPGTRLTVL.

The chain links TRBV2 to TRBJ2-4; weak D call: TRBD1 (5 bases). V lost 2 bases and J lost 7, with 12 bases in between. The germline V gene encodes CDR1 SNHLY and CDR2 FYNNEI. CDR3 length: 14 amino acids. The CDR3 region is CASSERGQINIQYF. Here the CDR3 DNA reads TGTGCCAGCAGTGAAAGGGGTCAGATTAACATTCAGTACTTC.

The rearrangement links TRBV29-1 to TRBJ2-7; unclear D gene. V lost 4 bases, J lost 3 bases, and 19 bases lay in between. Germline V gives CDR1 SQVTM, CDR2 ANQGSEA. CDR3 size: 15 residues. The DNA for the CDR3 is TGCAGCGTTGTAAACCTGACACGAATGTACTACGAGCAGTACTTC. Its translation is CSVVNLTRMYYEQYF.

The rearrangement joins TRBV28 to TRBJ2-7, with 7 bases lining up with TRBD1. With 6 bases clipped from V and 3 bases from J, the junction kept 5 bases outside the gene matches. Germline lookup yields CDR1 MDHEN and CDR2 SYDVKM. This CDR3 region has 13 residues. The CDR3 DNA is TGTGCCAGCAGAGGACAGGCAAACTACGAGCAGTACTTC. This sequence encodes CASRGQANYEQYF. Complete variable domain (other parts from reference TRBV28 and TRBJ2-7): DVKVTQSSRYLVKRTGEKVFLECVQDMDHENMFWYRQDPGLGLRLIYFSYDVKMKEKGDIPEGYSVSREKKERFSLILESASTNQTSMYLCASRGQANYEQYFGPGTRLTVT.

This chain links TRBV5-1 with TRBJ2-2; 7 bases are a match to TRBD1. V gave up 0 bases and J gave up 1 base; unmatched junction bases: 0. The CDR3 is made up of 15 amino acids. The V gene's germline CDR1 is SGHRS and CDR2 YFSETQ. In nucleotides, the CDR3 is TGCGCCAGCAGCTTGGGGGACAGGAACACCGGGGAGCTGTTTTTT. Residues: CASSLGDRNTGELFF.

The chain couples TRBV19 to TRBJ1-5; the match to TRBD1 covers 7 bases. Per germline, CDR1 LNHDA and CDR2 SQIVND (reference sequence). V lost 7 bases and J lost 7; bases outside the gene matches: 10. The CDR3 length is 14 residues. CDR3 in amino acids: CASKGRQGRQPQHF. CDR3 bases: TGTGCCAGTAAAGGGAGACAGGGACGACAGCCCCAGCATTTT.

J is TRBJ2-1 and V is TRBV24-1; TRBD1 or TRBD2 may be the D gene (6 bases each). Germline CDR1 reads KGHDR; CDR2 reads SFDVKD. This CDR3 has 17 amino acids. Trimming stripped 2 bases from V and 0 bases from J, with 13 bases between. The CDR3 DNA reads as TGTGCCACCAGTGATTCCTTGGGGGGCCGCTCCTACAATGAGCAGTTCTTC. Translated: CATSDSLGGRSYNEQFF.

This clone was detected a few times. This chain connects TRBV4-1 to TRBJ2-1; D unclear. Germline V lookup: CDR1 MGHRA, CDR2 YSYEKL. CDR3 length equals 18 residues. The V gene lost 1 base and the J gene lost 1 base, with 17 bases spanning the gap. The CDR3 sequence: CASSQGVGRVRSYNEQFF. CDR3 sequence (DNA): TGCGCCAGCAGCCAAGGAGTAGGACGGGTCAGATCCTACAATGAGCAGTTCTTC.

The chain recombines TRBV2 with TRBJ1-4; D unclear. V lost 7 bases and J lost 0, with 15 bases in between. The V gene's germline CDR1 is SNHLY and CDR2 FYNNEI. This CDR3 comprises 16 residues. The CDR3, as DNA: TGTGCCAGCACCGAGAGGGCAATAGCAACTAATGAAAAACTGTTTTTT. Translation: CASTERAIATNEKLFF.

The chain is built from TRBV2 and TRBJ2-2; a weak D match, TRBD2 (6 bases). CDR1 SNHLY and CDR2 FYNNEI come from the germline V gene. The V end lost 8 bases, the J end lost 4 bases, and 17 bases lay between the germline ends. There are 15 residues in the CDR3. In DNA form, the CDR3 reads TGTGCCAGCGCCAGAGGGACTTCGCGCACCGGGGAGCTGTTTTTT. Protein product: CASARGTSRTGELFF.

The chain links TRBV29-1 to TRBJ1-5; TRBD1 agrees at 8 bases. The J segment lost 5 bases and the V segment lost 6 bases, leaving 6 bases of the junction unmatched. The germline CDR1 and CDR2 sequences are SQVTM and ANQGSEA. This CDR3 is 13 amino acids long. The CDR3, as DNA: TGCAGCGTCGCAGGGGGCGGGGATCAGCCCCAGCATTTT. Its protein is CSVAGGGDQPQHF.

V is TRBV12-5 and J is TRBJ2-1, with TRBD2 matching over 11 bases. V lost 1 base, J lost 4 bases, and 6 bases stayed unmatched. This CDR3 is built from 17 residues. The germline V gene encodes CDR1 LGHNT and CDR2 FRNRAP. CDR3: CASGLALGTSGYNEQFF. CDR3 in DNA: TGTGCTAGTGGTTTGGCATTAGGGACTAGCGGATACAATGAGCAGTTCTTC.

The rearrangement joins TRBV18 to TRBJ2-3, with 13 positions matching TRBD2. Germline V lookup: CDR1 KGHSH, CDR2 LQKENI. Trimming removed 1 base from V and 4 bases from J; junction bases left unmatched: 20. The CDR3 runs 22 residues. CDR3 region: CASSPHTPGLAGIPHVADTQYF. In nucleotides, the CDR3 is TGTGCCAGCTCACCACACACTCCGGGACTAGCGGGGATTCCCCACGTGGCAGATACGCAGTATTTT.

This chain connects TRBV6-5 to TRBJ2-6, with unresolved D. CDR1 is MNHEY, CDR2 SVGAGI, per germline. The V and J ends lost 7 bases and 2 bases respectively, with 9 bases between them. The CDR3 loop spans 14 amino acids. CDR3: CASTPVTGANVLTF. The CDR3 DNA follows: TGTGCCAGCACACCGGTGACTGGGGCCAACGTCCTGACTTTC.

J is TRBJ1-1 and V is TRBV5-4, with a tentative D call TRBD1 (5 bases). Germline V gene lookup returns CDR1 SGHNT and CDR2 YYREEE (reference sequence). V lost 2 bases to trimming and J lost 0 bases, with 17 bases between them. This CDR3 has 17 amino acids. For the CDR3, the DNA is TGTGCCAGCAGCTTCCAGACGGGACCAAATCTGAACACTGAAGCTTTCTTT. It encodes CASSFQTGPNLNTEAFF.

The chain carries TRBV4-3 and TRBJ1-1; D unclear. V was cut by 2 bases and J by 1 base, with 11 bases left in between. The CDR3 loop spans 15 amino acids. Germline CDR1 reads LGHNA; CDR2 reads YSLEER. The CDR3 sequence is CASSQNLGGNTEAFF. CDR3 nucleotide sequence: TGCGCCAGCAGCCAAAATCTGGGAGGGAACACTGAAGCTTTCTTT.

The rearrangement joins TRBV5-1 to TRBJ2-1; TRBD2 is a possible D gene (6 bases). Germline CDR1 reads SGHRS; CDR2 reads YFSETQ. The CDR3 is 15 residues long. V lost 2 bases, J lost 4 bases, and 13 bases lay in between. This chain's CDR3 is CASSFLEGTYNEQFF. CDR3 DNA sequence: TGCGCCAGCAGCTTCCTCGAGGGGACTTACAATGAGCAGTTCTTC.

V and J are TRBV30 and TRBJ1-1; D perhaps matches TRBD1 (5 bases). The CDR3 has 14 residues. Germline V gene sequence: CDR1 GTSNPN, CDR2 SVGIG (reference sequence). Deletions cut 5 bases from V and 6 bases from J, with 19 bases between. The CDR3 DNA is TGTGCCTGGGATAGGGGTGGTGACGAGCCTGAAGCTTTCTTT. This gives the protein CAWDRGGDEPEAFF.